This TCR beta chain was obtained from a study of T-cell memory formation after mild COVID-19. V lost 4 bases to trimming and J lost 11 bases; unmatched junction nucleotides: 2. Germline V CDR1 and CDR2: MNHEY, SVGAGI. The CDR3 is made up of 12 amino acids. This clonotype has only a few counts. Its antigen is as yet unknown. Study outcomes and limitations: Whether day 37 second-wave clones are SARS-CoV-2-specific was not confirmed.

TCR alpha and TCR beta cDNA libraries carrying sample barcodes and UMIs were produced by 5'RACE using constant-segment primers. TCRdb used MiXCR to reprocess the 5' RACE reads, holding one entry per CDR3 protein. The table lists around 160,000 distinct CDR3 sequences, roughly 10% of them singletons. The rearrangement joins TRBV6-5 to TRBJ2-3; 11 nucleotides align to TRBD2. The sequencing sample was made of PBMCs or a T cell subset sorted from them (not recorded which). This receptor was identified in a man aged 18 to 30 who had mild COVID-19 (a few samples of this study predate the infection). Cell type and time point are not known. The CDR3 is CASSSLAGGQYF. The CDR3 nucleotides read TGTGCCAGCAGTTCCCTAGCGGGGGGGCAGTATTTT.